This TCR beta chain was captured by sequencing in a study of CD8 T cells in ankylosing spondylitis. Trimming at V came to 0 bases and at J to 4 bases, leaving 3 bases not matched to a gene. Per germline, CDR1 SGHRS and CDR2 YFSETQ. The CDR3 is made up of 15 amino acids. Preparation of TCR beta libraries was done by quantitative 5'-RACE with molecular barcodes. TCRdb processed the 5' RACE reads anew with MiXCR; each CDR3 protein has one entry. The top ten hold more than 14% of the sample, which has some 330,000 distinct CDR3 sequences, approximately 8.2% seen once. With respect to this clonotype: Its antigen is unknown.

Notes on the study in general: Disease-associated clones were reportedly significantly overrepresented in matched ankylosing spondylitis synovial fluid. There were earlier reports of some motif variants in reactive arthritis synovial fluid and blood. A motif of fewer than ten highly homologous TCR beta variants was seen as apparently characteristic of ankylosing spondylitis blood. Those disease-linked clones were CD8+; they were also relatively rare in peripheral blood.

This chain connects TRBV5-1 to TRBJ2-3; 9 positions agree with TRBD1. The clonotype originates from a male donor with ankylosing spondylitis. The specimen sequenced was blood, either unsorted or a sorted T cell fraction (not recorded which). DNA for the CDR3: TGCGCCAGCAGCTTGGAGGGACAGGGTGCAGATACGCAGTATTTT. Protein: CASSLEGQGADTQYF.